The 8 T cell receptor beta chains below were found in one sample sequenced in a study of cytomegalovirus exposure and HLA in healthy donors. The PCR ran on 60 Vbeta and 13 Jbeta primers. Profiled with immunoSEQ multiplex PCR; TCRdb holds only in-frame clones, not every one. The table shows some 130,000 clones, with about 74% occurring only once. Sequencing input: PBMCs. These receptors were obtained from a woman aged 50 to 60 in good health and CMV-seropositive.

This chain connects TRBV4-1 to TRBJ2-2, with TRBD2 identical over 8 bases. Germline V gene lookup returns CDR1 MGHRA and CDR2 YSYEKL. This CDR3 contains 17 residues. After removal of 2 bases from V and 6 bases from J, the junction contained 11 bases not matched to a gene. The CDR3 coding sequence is TGCGCCAGCAGCCAATGGGCTAGCGGGTCAGGTGCCGGGGAGCTGTTTTTT. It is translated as CASSQWASGSGAGELFF.

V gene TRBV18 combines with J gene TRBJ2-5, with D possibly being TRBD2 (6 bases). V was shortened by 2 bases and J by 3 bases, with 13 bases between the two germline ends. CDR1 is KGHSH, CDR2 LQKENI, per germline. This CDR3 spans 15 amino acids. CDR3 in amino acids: CASSPTSAGKETQYF. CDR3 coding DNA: TGTGCCAGCTCACCAACTTCGGCGGGGAAAGAGACCCAGTACTTC.

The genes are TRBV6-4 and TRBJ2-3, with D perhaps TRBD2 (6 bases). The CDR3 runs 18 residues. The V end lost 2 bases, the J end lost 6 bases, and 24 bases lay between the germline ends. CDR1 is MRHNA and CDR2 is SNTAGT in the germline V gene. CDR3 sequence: CASSDAGSGAGSDDTQYF. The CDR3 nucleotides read TGTGCCAGCAGTGACGCGGGCTCGGGCGCGGGGTCGGACGATACGCAGTATTTT.

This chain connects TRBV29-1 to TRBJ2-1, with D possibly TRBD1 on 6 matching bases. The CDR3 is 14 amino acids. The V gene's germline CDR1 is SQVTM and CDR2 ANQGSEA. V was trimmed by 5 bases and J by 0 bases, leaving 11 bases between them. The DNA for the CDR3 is TGCAGCGTTATGCAGGGGAGCTCCTACAATGAGCAGTTCTTC. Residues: CSVMQGSSYNEQFF.

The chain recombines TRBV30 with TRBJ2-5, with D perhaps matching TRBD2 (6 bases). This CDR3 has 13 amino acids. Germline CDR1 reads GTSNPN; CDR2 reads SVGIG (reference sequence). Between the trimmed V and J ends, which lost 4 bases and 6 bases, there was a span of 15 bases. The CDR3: CAWTTGGSQTQYF. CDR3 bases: TGTGCCTGGACCACTGGGGGGTCACAGACCCAGTACTTC.

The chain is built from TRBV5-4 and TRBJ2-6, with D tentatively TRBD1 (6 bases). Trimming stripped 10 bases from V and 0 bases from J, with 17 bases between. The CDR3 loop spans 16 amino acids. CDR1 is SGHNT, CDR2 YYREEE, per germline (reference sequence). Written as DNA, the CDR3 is TGTGCCGTCAAACCGGGACAAATCTCTGGGGCCAACGTCCTGACTTTC. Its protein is CAVKPGQISGANVLTF.

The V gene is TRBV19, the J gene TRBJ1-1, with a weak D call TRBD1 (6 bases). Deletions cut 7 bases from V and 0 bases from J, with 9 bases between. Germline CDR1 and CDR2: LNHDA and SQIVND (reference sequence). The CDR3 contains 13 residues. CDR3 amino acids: CASKRDMNTEAFF. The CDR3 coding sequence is TGTGCCAGTAAACGGGACATGAACACTGAAGCTTTCTTT.

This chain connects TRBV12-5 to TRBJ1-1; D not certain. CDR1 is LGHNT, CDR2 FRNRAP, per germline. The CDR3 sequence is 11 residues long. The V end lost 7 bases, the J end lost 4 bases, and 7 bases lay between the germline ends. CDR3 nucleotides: TGTGCTAGTGCCGCGGTCACTGAAGCTTTCTTT. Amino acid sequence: CASAAVTEAFF. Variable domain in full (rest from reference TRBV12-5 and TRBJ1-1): DARVTQTPRHKVTEMGQEVTMRCQPILGHNTVFWYRQTMMQGLELLAYFRNRAPLDDSGMPKDRFSAEMPDATLATLKIQPSEPRDSAVYFCASAAVTEAFFGQGTRLTVV.